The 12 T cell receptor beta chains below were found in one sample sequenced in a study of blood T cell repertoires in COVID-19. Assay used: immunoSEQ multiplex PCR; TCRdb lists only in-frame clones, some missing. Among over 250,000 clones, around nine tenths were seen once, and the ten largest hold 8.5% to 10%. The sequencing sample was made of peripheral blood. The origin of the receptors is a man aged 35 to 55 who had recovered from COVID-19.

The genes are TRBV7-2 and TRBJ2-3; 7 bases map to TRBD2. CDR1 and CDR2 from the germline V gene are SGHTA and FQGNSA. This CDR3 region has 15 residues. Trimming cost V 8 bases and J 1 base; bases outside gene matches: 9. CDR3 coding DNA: TGTGCCAGCCGGGTGGGGCTAGCGGGCACAGATACGCAGTATTTT. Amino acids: CASRVGLAGTDTQYF.

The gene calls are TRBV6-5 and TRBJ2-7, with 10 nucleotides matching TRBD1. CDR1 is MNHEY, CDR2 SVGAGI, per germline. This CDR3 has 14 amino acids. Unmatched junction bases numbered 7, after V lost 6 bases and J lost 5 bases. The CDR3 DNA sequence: TGTGCCAGCAGGGGGACAGGGGCGATCAACGAGCAGTACTTC. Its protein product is CASRGTGAINEQYF.

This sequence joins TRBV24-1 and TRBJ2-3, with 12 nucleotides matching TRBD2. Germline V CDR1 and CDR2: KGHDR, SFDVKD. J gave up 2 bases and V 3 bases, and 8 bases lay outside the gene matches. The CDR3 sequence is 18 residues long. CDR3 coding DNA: TGTGCCACCAGTGATCCCCGGACTAGCGGGATGGACACAGATACGCAGTATTTT. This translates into CATSDPRTSGMDTDTQYF.

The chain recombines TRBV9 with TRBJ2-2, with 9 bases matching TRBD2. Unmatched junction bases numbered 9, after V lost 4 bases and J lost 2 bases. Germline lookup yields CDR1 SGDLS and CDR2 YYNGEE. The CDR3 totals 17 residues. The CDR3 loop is CASSPSLTSGNTGELFF. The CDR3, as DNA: TGTGCCAGCAGCCCGTCGCTGACTAGCGGAAACACCGGGGAGCTGTTTTTT. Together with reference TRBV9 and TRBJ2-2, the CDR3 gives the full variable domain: DSGVTQTPKHLITATGQRVTLRCSPRSGDLSVYWYQQSLDQGLQFLIQYYNGEERAKGNILERFSAQQFPDLHSELNLSSLELGDSALYFCASSPSLTSGNTGELFFGEGSRLTVL.

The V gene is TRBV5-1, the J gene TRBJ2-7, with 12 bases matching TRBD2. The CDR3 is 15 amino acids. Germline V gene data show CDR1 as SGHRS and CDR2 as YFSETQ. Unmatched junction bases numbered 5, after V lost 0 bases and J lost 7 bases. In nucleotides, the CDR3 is TGCGCCAGCAGCTTGGGACTAGCGGGAGTTGGTGAGCAGTACTTC. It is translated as CASSLGLAGVGEQYF.

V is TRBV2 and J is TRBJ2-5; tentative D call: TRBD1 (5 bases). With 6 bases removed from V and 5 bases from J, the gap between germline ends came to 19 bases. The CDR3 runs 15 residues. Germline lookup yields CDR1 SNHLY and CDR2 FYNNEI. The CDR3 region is CASRTDLTSGETQYF. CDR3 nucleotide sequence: TGTGCCAGCAGGACAGACCTGACATCCGGGGAGACCCAGTACTTC.

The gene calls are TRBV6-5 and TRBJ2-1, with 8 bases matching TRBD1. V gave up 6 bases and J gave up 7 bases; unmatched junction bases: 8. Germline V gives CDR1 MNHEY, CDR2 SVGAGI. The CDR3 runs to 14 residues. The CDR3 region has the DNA TGTGCCAGCAGCCGCGGGACAGGAAGGAATGAGCAGTTCTTC. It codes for CASSRGTGRNEQFF.

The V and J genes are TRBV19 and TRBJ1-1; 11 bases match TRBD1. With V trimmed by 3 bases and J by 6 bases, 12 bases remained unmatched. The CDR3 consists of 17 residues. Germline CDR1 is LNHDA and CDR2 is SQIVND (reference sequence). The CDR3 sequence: CASSIDRDRGGSAEAFF. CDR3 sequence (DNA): TGTGCCAGTAGTATTGACCGGGACAGGGGGGGATCGGCTGAAGCTTTCTTT.

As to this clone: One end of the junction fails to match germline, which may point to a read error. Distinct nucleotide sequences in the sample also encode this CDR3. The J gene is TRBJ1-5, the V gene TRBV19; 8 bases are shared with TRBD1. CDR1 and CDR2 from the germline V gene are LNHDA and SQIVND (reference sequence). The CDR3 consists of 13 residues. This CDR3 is CASSTGGNQPQHF. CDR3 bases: TGTGCCAGCAGTACAGGGGGAAATCAGCCCCAGCATTTT.

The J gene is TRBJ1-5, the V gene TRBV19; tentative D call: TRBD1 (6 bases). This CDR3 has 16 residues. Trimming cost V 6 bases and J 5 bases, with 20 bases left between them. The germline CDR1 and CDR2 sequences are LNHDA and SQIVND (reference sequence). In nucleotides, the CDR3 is TGTGCCAGTAGGTGGCAGGGGACCATGGGTTATCAGCCCCAGCATTTT. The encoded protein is CASRWQGTMGYQPQHF.

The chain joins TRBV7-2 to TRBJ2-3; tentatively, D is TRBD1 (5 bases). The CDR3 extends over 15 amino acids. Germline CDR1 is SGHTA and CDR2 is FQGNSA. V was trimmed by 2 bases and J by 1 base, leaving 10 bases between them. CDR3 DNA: TGTGCCAGCAGCTTAAGGGGCGTCGGCACAGATACGCAGTATTTT. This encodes CASSLRGVGTDTQYF.

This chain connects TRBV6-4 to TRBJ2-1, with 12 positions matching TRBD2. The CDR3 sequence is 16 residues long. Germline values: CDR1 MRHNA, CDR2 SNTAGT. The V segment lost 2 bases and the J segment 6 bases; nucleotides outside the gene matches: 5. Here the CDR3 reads CASSDPTSGSPNEQFF. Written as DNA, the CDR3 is TGTGCCAGCAGTGACCCGACTAGCGGGAGTCCCAATGAGCAGTTCTTC.